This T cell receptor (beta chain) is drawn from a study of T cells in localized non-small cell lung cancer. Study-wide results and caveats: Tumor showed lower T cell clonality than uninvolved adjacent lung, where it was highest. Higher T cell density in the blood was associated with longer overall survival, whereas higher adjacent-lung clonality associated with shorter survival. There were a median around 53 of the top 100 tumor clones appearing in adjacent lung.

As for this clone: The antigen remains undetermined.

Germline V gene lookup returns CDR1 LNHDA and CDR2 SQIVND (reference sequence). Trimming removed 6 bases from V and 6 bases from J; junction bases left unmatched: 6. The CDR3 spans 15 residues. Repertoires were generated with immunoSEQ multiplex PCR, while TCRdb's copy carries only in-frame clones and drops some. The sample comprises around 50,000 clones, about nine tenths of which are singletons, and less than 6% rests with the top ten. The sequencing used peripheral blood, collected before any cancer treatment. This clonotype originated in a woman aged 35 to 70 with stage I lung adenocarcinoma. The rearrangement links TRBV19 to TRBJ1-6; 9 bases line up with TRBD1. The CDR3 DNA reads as TGTGCCAGTAGGACAGGGGGTAGAAGTAATTCACCCCTCCACTTT. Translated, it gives CASRTGGRSNSPLHF.